The 26 T cell receptor beta chains below were found in one sample sequenced in a study of identical twins. TCRdb re-called the 5' RACE reads with MiXCR, one entry per CDR3 protein. The sample includes about 430,000 distinct CDR3 sequences, about 18% of them seen just once. The source material was naive T cells sorted from blood. These receptors were obtained from a man aged 45-60 years in good health.

This chain links TRBV5-5 with TRBJ2-3; TRBD1 agrees at 8 bases. This CDR3 comprises 16 residues. The V gene end was trimmed by 4 bases and the J gene end by 1 base; junction bases not matched to a gene: 8. Germline CDR1 reads SGHKS; CDR2 reads YYEKEE (reference sequence). The CDR3 protein is CASSPRTGMGTDTQYF. DNA for the CDR3: TGTGCCAGCAGCCCCCGGACAGGGATGGGCACAGATACGCAGTATTTT.

The table lists this clonotype with many counts. The rearrangement joins TRBV10-3 to TRBJ2-1; D is perhaps TRBD1 (5 bases). V dropped 3 bases and J dropped 7 bases, with 19 bases sitting between them. Germline CDR1 is ENHRY and CDR2 is SYGVKD. The CDR3 is 16 residues long. The CDR3 spells CAISDWTPLVGNEQFF. The CDR3 bases are TGTGCCATCAGTGATTGGACACCCCTCGTGGGAAATGAGCAGTTCTTC.

V is TRBV20-1 and J is TRBJ2-1; 8 bases match TRBD2. Germline assignment: CDR1 DFQATT and CDR2 SNEGSKA (reference sequence). J lost 5 bases, V lost 3 bases, and 6 bases had no gene match. The CDR3 has 14 residues. CDR3 in amino acids: CSASFRGRNNEQFF. CDR3 sequence (DNA): TGCAGTGCTAGCTTTCGCGGGAGGAACAATGAGCAGTTCTTC.

The V call is TRBV4-2, the J call TRBJ2-1, with D tentatively TRBD1 (6 bases). From germline, CDR1 is LGHNA and CDR2 YNFKEQ. This CDR3 comprises 14 residues. With 0 bases removed from V and 5 bases from J, the gap between germline ends came to 8 bases. CDR3 coding DNA: TGTGCCAGCAGCCAAGATCGGACAGACAATGAGCAGTTCTTC. Protein product: CASSQDRTDNEQFF.

Ten or more counts support this clonotype. V is TRBV12-3 or TRBV12-4 and J is TRBJ1-5; TRBD1 might be the D (6 bases). V lost 1 base, J lost 5 bases, and 15 bases lay in between. The CDR3 covers 16 residues. CDR3 nucleotides: TGTGCCAGCAGTTTAGTTTTGGGGGCGGGCGATCAGCCCCAGCATTTT. Protein: CASSLVLGAGDQPQHF.

A few counts support this clonotype. V is TRBV6-1 and J is TRBJ1-6, with TRBD1 identical over 7 bases. The CDR3 is made up of 13 amino acids. Germline values: CDR1 MNHNS, CDR2 SASEGT. The junction had 5 bases not matched to a gene; V was cut back by 8 bases and J by 7 bases. This chain's CDR3 is CASGEGQNSPLHF. Written as DNA, the CDR3 is TGTGCCAGCGGGGAGGGACAGAATTCACCCCTCCACTTT.

The J gene is TRBJ2-1, the V gene TRBV7-2, with D tentatively TRBD2 (5 bases). There are 12 residues in the CDR3. Germline-derived CDR1 and CDR2 are SGHTA and FQGNSA. The V end lost 0 bases, the J end lost 10 bases, and 7 bases lay between the germline ends. DNA for the CDR3: TGTGCCAGCAGCTTAGCCAGAGGGGAGCAGTTCTTC. It translates to CASSLARGEQFF.

The chain links TRBV6-1 to TRBJ1-6; D may be TRBD1 (6 bases). The CDR3 length is 16 residues. The V gene lost 7 bases and the J gene lost 6 bases, with 19 bases spanning the gap. Germline V gives CDR1 MNHNS, CDR2 SASEGT. The CDR3 sequence: CASTRDTSFGNSPLHF. The CDR3, as DNA: TGTGCCAGCACCCGGGACACCTCTTTTGGTAATTCACCCCTCCACTTT.

This clonotype was observed at least ten times. The chain couples TRBV12-3 or TRBV12-4 to TRBJ2-2; 7 bases match TRBD1. Unmatched junction bases numbered 6, after V lost 3 bases and J lost 5 bases. CDR3 length: 15 amino acids. The CDR3 bases are TGTGCCAGCAGTTTCCAGGGACAGAAGACCGGGGAGCTGTTTTTT. Its translation: CASSFQGQKTGELFF.

In its sample, this clonotype was seen a few times. The chain is built from TRBV7-2 and TRBJ1-1; D is uncertain. V was pared by 5 bases and J by 0 bases, with 10 bases between. CDR1 SGHTA and CDR2 FQGNSA come from the germline V gene. The CDR3 extends over 14 amino acids. The CDR3 DNA reads TGTGCCAGCAGCCCGCATTCAGTGAACACTGAAGCTTTCTTT. The encoded protein is CASSPHSVNTEAFF.

Ten or more counts support this clonotype. The V call is TRBV19, the J call TRBJ1-5, with D unresolved. This CDR3 has 15 residues. Between the trimmed V and J ends, which lost 5 bases and 3 bases, there was a span of 14 bases. Germline lookup yields CDR1 LNHDA and CDR2 SQIVND (reference sequence). The DNA of the CDR3 is TGTGCCAGTAGTGCCCCTGGCGGTTACAATCAGCCCCAGCATTTT. Translation gives CASSAPGGYNQPQHF.

This chain links TRBV5-1 with TRBJ2-1, with TRBD2 identical over 7 bases. The CDR3 is made up of 14 amino acids. Trimming at V came to 4 bases and at J to 5 bases, leaving 6 bases not matched to a gene. Germline assignment: CDR1 SGHRS and CDR2 YFSETQ. CDR3 nucleotides: TGCGCCAGCAGCGGGTGGGACTACGACAATGAGCAGTTCTTC. Translating gives CASSGWDYDNEQFF.

This clonotype has only a few counts. This rearrangement joins TRBV28 to TRBJ1-5; unclear D gene. CDR3 length equals 15 residues. Germline V gene data show CDR1 as MDHEN and CDR2 as SYDVKM. V was clipped by 3 bases and J by 5 bases, with 14 bases between them. The CDR3 spells CASSFPTGGYQPQHF. The CDR3 nucleotides are TGTGCCAGCAGTTTCCCAACGGGAGGGTATCAGCCCCAGCATTTT.

This clonotype showed up just a few times. This sequence joins TRBV19 and TRBJ2-7, with 10 nucleotides matching TRBD2. J lost 4 bases, V lost 5 bases, and 8 bases had no gene match. The germline V gene encodes CDR1 LNHDA and CDR2 SQIVND (reference sequence). This CDR3 region has 15 residues. The CDR3 loop reads CASSASSGSGYEQYF. In nucleotides, the CDR3 is TGTGCCAGTAGTGCCTCTAGCGGGAGTGGGTACGAGCAGTACTTC.

The chain has TRBV15 and TRBJ1-1; TRBD1 is a possible D gene (6 bases). This CDR3 has 13 residues. CDR1 is LNHNV, CDR2 YYDKDF, per germline (reference sequence). V shed 3 bases and J shed 5 bases, with 10 bases lying between them. The CDR3 sequence is CATSRDSATEAFF. DNA for the CDR3: TGTGCCACCAGCAGGGACAGCGCAACTGAAGCTTTCTTT.

In its sample, this clonotype was seen a few times. The rearrangement uses TRBV20-1 and TRBJ2-1; 11 bases are a match to TRBD2. CDR1 DFQATT and CDR2 SNEGSKA come from the germline V gene (reference sequence). The CDR3 length is 16 residues. Trimming took 4 bases from V and 5 from J; bases not matched to a gene: 10. CDR3 DNA sequence: TGCAGTGCTACACACCCCACTAGCGGGAGCCACAATGAGCAGTTCTTC. This translates into CSATHPTSGSHNEQFF.

This clonotype has ten or more counts. This chain connects TRBV7-8 to TRBJ1-6; maybe TRBD1 (5 bases). Germline CDR1 is SGHVS and CDR2 is FQNEAQ. This CDR3 region has 16 residues. V was pared by 2 bases and J by 8 bases, with 16 bases between. The CDR3 loop is CASSLLSGTWDSPLHF. The CDR3 DNA reads TGTGCCAGCAGCTTACTATCCGGGACTTGGGATTCACCCCTCCACTTT.

The sample holds many counts of this clonotype. V usage is TRBV6-5 and J usage is TRBJ2-2, with 7 bases lining up with TRBD1. The CDR3 totals 17 residues. Looked up from germline, CDR1 is MNHEY and CDR2 is SVGAGI. V shed 2 bases, J shed 9 bases, and the junction held 15 bases outside the gene matches. The CDR3 nucleotides are TGTGCCAGCAGTTACAAAGAACCGGGACAGTTGTTTTGGGAGCTGTTTTTT. It encodes CASSYKEPGQLFWELFF.

V and J are TRBV9 and TRBJ2-7; 7 bases are shared with TRBD1. V shed 4 bases, J shed 0 bases, and the junction held 7 bases outside the gene matches. The CDR3 is 15 residues long. In germline, CDR1 is SGDLS, CDR2 YYNGEE. This chain's CDR3 is CASSPSGQTSYEQYF. DNA for the CDR3: TGTGCCAGCAGCCCGTCGGGACAGACCTCCTACGAGCAGTACTTC.

In this sample, this clonotype turned up a few times. The chain combines TRBV12-3 or TRBV12-4 with TRBJ1-1; possible D gene TRBD1, 5 bases. This CDR3 region has 15 residues. The V gene lost 1 base and the J gene lost 7 bases, with 16 bases spanning the gap. The CDR3 DNA follows: TGTGCCAGCAGTTTAGGAGGCTCGGGGGTTGGTGAAGCTTTCTTT. The encoded protein is CASSLGGSGVGEAFF.

The J gene is TRBJ2-5, the V gene TRBV20-1; 7 nucleotides match TRBD2. This CDR3 is 13 amino acids long. Trimming cost V 5 bases and J 4 bases; bases outside gene matches: 7. Germline V gives CDR1 DFQATT, CDR2 SNEGSKA (reference sequence). The CDR3 sequence is CSARDYGTETQYF. The CDR3 nucleotides read TGCAGTGCTCGGGACTACGGGACAGAGACCCAGTACTTC.

V and J are TRBV7-9 and TRBJ2-7; tentatively, D is TRBD1 (5 bases). This CDR3 is built from 17 residues. The V end was cut by 1 base, the J end by 0 bases, with 16 bases between. In germline, CDR1 is SEHNR, CDR2 FQNEAQ (reference sequence). This CDR3 is CASSLVASGRVSYEQYF. The CDR3 DNA sequence: TGTGCCAGCAGCTTAGTGGCATCCGGCAGGGTCTCCTACGAGCAGTACTTC.

This clonotype appeared a few times. This sequence joins TRBV4-2 and TRBJ1-2; tentatively, D is TRBD1 (6 bases). With 0 bases removed from V and 0 bases from J, the gap between germline ends came to 14 bases. Germline V lookup: CDR1 LGHNA, CDR2 YNFKEQ. The CDR3 covers 17 residues. In nucleotides, the CDR3 is TGTGCCAGCAGCCAAGATCTTCGGGGGCACTCTAACTATGGCTACACCTTC. It codes for CASSQDLRGHSNYGYTF.

Only a few counts were recorded for this clonotype. This chain links TRBV6-2 or TRBV6-3 with TRBJ1-1; possible D gene TRBD1, 5 bases. CDR1 and CDR2 (germline): MNHEY, SVGEGT. This CDR3 contains 16 residues. Trimming took 2 bases from V and 1 from J, leaving 14 bases between them. In DNA, the CDR3 is TGTGCCAGCAGTTACCTTCGTGGGACGGGGAACACTGAAGCTTTCTTT. Translated: CASSYLRGTGNTEAFF.

This chain connects TRBV5-6 to TRBJ2-1; D uncertain. V was cut by 3 bases and J by 4 bases, with 8 bases left in between. Germline CDR1 SGHDT, CDR2 YYEEEE. CDR3 length: 13 amino acids. This chain's CDR3 is CASSSDLYNEQFF. CDR3 sequence (DNA): TGTGCCAGCAGCTCGGACCTGTACAATGAGCAGTTCTTC.

This clonotype was found many times. This sequence joins TRBV25-1 and TRBJ2-7; D gene ambiguous. The V and J ends lost 4 bases and 4 bases respectively, with 11 bases between them. This CDR3 is 13 amino acids long. Germline CDR1 is MGHDK and CDR2 is SYGVNS. CDR3 bases: TGTGCCAGCAGTGGTCGCGTGGCTTACGAGCAGTACTTC. It translates to CASSGRVAYEQYF.